This T cell receptor beta chain was captured by sequencing in a study of blood T cell repertoires in COVID-19. Donors were grouped by their self-reported clinical history. There are 13 residues in the CDR3. V gave up 8 bases and J gave up 7 bases; unmatched junction bases: 9. Germline lookup yields CDR1 SNHLY and CDR2 FYNNEI. Libraries were prepared by immunoSEQ multiplex PCR; TCRdb keeps only in-frame clonotypes and omits some of them. The sample includes about 410,000 clones, 90% of them seen just once. The sample comprised PBMCs or T cells enriched from blood (not recorded which). The rearrangement joins TRBV2 to TRBJ2-7, with TRBD2 matching 9 bases. The receptor was derived from a man between 18 and 35 years old who had recovered from COVID-19. The CDR3 here is CASVQGLAGEQYF. The CDR3 nucleotides are TGTGCCAGCGTCCAAGGTCTAGCGGGGGAGCAGTACTTC.